This TCR beta chain was obtained from a study of T cells in Graves' hyperthyroidism and ophthalmopathy. The diagnostic basis comprised clinical symptoms, serum thyroxine and TRAb, thyroid ultrasound and orbital computed tomography. PBMCs were sourced from about 10 ml fresh peripheral blood. This CDR3 has 13 amino acids. Trimming cost V 0 bases and J 10 bases, with 10 bases left between them. Germline V lookup: CDR1 DFQATT, CDR2 SNEGSKA (reference sequence). This clonotype has ten or more counts. The antigen is undetermined. RNA transcripts gave rise to amplified TCR beta CDR3 regions. An initial round of RT-PCR targeting the TCR CDR3 relied on the HTBI primer set. TCRdb passed the multiplex PCR reads through MiXCR, listing each CDR3 protein once. The repertoire holds 200,000 to 250,000 distinct CDR3 sequences, with around 15% as singletons. Study observations and caveats: Appearing also in blood were most of the thyroid clonotypes expanded above 0.001. A 13 V-J signature model discriminated ophthalmopathy versus stable hyperthyroidism.

The chain has TRBV20-1 and TRBJ1-6; possibly TRBD1 for D (5 bases). Sequencing was performed on blood. This receptor was identified in a woman between 18 and 29 years old with Graves' ophthalmopathy. This CDR3 is CSAREAGSSPLHF. The CDR3 coding sequence is TGCAGTGCTAGAGAGGCAGGGTCATCACCCCTCCACTTT.